The text below deals with one TCR beta chain. The data are from a study of blood T cell repertoires in COVID-19. As handled by the study authors: Amplified reference gene primers provided the basis for estimating nucleated cell counts. Repertoires were generated with immunoSEQ multiplex PCR, while TCRdb's copy carries only in-frame clones and drops some. D and trimming were read from the DNA, whereas the V and J calls and clone size are those reported in that table. The profile shows 250,000 or so clones, around 86% of them singletons. The origin of this receptor is a man older than 75 with acute or convalescent COVID-19. Sequencing input: peripheral blood.

The CDR3 loop is CASSMSGFSPNTDTQYF. The DNA of the CDR3 is TGTGCCAGTAGTATGAGCGGTTTTAGCCCGAACACAGATACGCAGTATTTT. This chain joins TRBV19 and TRBJ2-3; D might be TRBD2 (5 bases). V dropped 3 bases and J dropped 2 bases, with 18 bases sitting between them. CDR1 LNHDA and CDR2 SQIVND come from the germline V gene (reference sequence). The CDR3 runs to 17 residues.